Below are 12 T cell receptor beta chains sequenced from a single sample in a study of T cells after yellow fever vaccination. Each CDR3 protein is one row after TCRdb ran MiXCR on the 5' RACE reads. The profile covers 500,000 to 650,000 distinct CDR3 sequences, with 17% appearing a single time and roughly 17% taken by the ten largest. Sequencing was performed on PBMCs, taken 5 to 6 days after the first yellow fever vaccination. These receptors all come from a young man who received the YFV17D yellow fever vaccine.

This rearrangement joins TRBV7-9 to TRBJ1-6; D remains unclear. The CDR3 length is 13 residues. Germline lookup yields CDR1 SEHNR and CDR2 FQNEAQ (reference sequence). V was trimmed by 5 bases and J by 6 bases, leaving 8 bases between them. CDR3 region: CASSPPGNSPLHF. For the CDR3, the DNA is TGTGCCAGCAGCCCCCCGGGTAATTCACCCCTCCACTTT.

This clonotype has ten or more counts. The CDR3 nucleotides are TGTGCCAGCAGTTTCTTTAGCGGCACCGGGGAGCTGTTTTTT. The encoded protein is CASSFFSGTGELFF. V usage is TRBV11-1 and J usage is TRBJ2-2; TRBD2 is a possible D gene (6 bases). Trimming took off 6 bases at V and 4 bases at J, with 12 bases between the two ends. This CDR3 comprises 14 residues. Germline-derived CDR1 and CDR2 are SGHAT and FQDESV (reference sequence).

Only a few counts were recorded for this clonotype. The chain joins TRBV7-6 to TRBJ2-5; D gene ambiguous. The germline V gene encodes CDR1 SGHVS and CDR2 FNYEAQ. V was cut by 5 bases and J by 9 bases, with 10 bases left in between. The CDR3 spans 11 residues. In DNA, the CDR3 is TGTGCCAGCAGCCCTAGGGTTGCCCAGTACTTC. Translating gives CASSPRVAQYF.

In its sample, this clonotype was seen a few times. The rearrangement joins TRBV15 to TRBJ2-1, with 10 nucleotides matching TRBD1. The CDR3 loop spans 17 amino acids. Germline assignment: CDR1 LNHNV and CDR2 YYDKDF (reference sequence). Germline trimming cut 0 bases from V and 8 bases from J; bases unmatched to any gene: 10. CDR3 amino acids: CATSRDLKGQGTDEQFF. The CDR3 DNA follows: TGTGCCACCAGCAGAGATTTAAAGGGACAGGGGACCGATGAGCAGTTCTTC.

The V gene is TRBV5-1, the J gene TRBJ1-5; TRBD1 is a possible D gene (5 bases). The CDR3 sequence is 15 residues long. V dropped 1 base and J dropped 5 bases, with 13 bases sitting between them. The germline V gene has CDR1 SGHRS and CDR2 YFSETQ. The CDR3 region has the DNA TGCGCCAGCAGCTTGATTTCAGGGTACGATCAGCCCCAGCATTTT. This sequence encodes CASSLISGYDQPQHF.

The chain employs TRBV11-2 and TRBJ1-2, with 11 bases aligning to TRBD1. Trimming removed 4 bases from V and 8 bases from J; junction bases left unmatched: 6. Per the germline V gene, CDR1 is SGHAT and CDR2 is FQNNGV. The CDR3 runs to 14 residues. CDR3 DNA: TGTGCCAGCAGCTCGCTGGACAGGGGGCTCGGCTACACCTTC. Its translation: CASSSLDRGLGYTF.

The chain combines TRBV12-3 or TRBV12-4 with TRBJ2-3, with D perhaps matching TRBD2 (6 bases). Deletions cut 5 bases from V and 2 bases from J, with 17 bases between. The CDR3 covers 16 residues. The CDR3 DNA sequence: TGTGCCAGCAGTGGCCTCCTGCGGGGACTCACAGATACGCAGTATTTT. As protein: CASSGLLRGLTDTQYF.

The chain carries TRBV7-2 and TRBJ2-3, with D perhaps matching TRBD1 or TRBD2 (5 bases each). The ends were cut back, 5 bases at V and 7 bases at J, with 19 bases in the middle. Germline lookup yields CDR1 SGHTA and CDR2 FQGNSA. The length of the CDR3 is 15 residues. The CDR3 spells CASSPWHSEGNTQYF. The CDR3 DNA reads as TGTGCCAGCAGCCCCTGGCACTCCGAGGGGAATACGCAGTATTTT.

The gene calls are TRBV7-2 and TRBJ1-5; unclear D gene. The CDR3 is 13 amino acids. Germline CDR1 is SGHTA and CDR2 is FQGNSA. V was pared by 5 bases and J by 7 bases, with 12 bases between. The CDR3 DNA sequence: TGTGCCAGCAGCAGAAACTGGGTGCAGCCCCAGCATTTT. Protein sequence: CASSRNWVQPQHF.

Many counts were recorded for this clonotype. The chain employs TRBV5-1 and TRBJ2-2; D possibly corresponds to TRBD1 (6 bases). The length of the CDR3 is 15 residues. The ends were cut back, 7 bases at V and 3 bases at J, with 16 bases in the middle. From germline, CDR1 is SGHRS and CDR2 YFSETQ. Here the CDR3 reads CASYRAGADTGELFF. The CDR3 DNA reads TGCGCCAGCTATCGGGCAGGGGCGGACACCGGGGAGCTGTTTTTT.

The CDR3 DNA reads TGTGCCACCAGCAGAGCGAGGGGGCGATCCTACGAGCAGTACTTC. Translating gives CATSRARGRSYEQYF. The gene calls are TRBV15 and TRBJ2-7; 7 bases fit TRBD1. The CDR3 runs to 15 residues. Germline V gives CDR1 LNHNV, CDR2 YYDKDF (reference sequence). The J segment lost 1 base and the V segment lost 1 base, leaving 4 bases of the junction unmatched.

This clonotype was observed a few times. The chain couples TRBV4-1 to TRBJ2-5, with unresolved D. The CDR3 runs 14 residues. Germline V gives CDR1 MGHRA, CDR2 YSYEKL. Trimming stripped 0 bases from V and 1 base from J, with 6 bases between. The CDR3 region is CASSQEQSQETQYF. The CDR3 nucleotides read TGCGCCAGCAGCCAAGAGCAGAGCCAAGAGACCCAGTACTTC.